The 15 T cell receptor beta chains in this list originate from one sample, sequenced in a study of cytomegalovirus exposure and HLA in healthy donors. The PCR employed 60 Vbeta primers together with 13 Jbeta primers. Assay used: immunoSEQ multiplex PCR; TCRdb lists only in-frame clones, some missing. The repertoire consists of around 150,000 clones, with 60% to 80% occurring once and the leading ten covering around 0.98%. The sample comprised PBMCs. The receptors stem from a woman between 50 and 59 years old in good health and CMV-seropositive.

The V call is TRBV28, the J call TRBJ2-1; TRBD2 agrees at 12 bases. The J segment lost 7 bases and the V segment lost 7 bases, leaving 5 bases of the junction unmatched. Germline-derived CDR1 and CDR2 are MDHEN and SYDVKM. The CDR3 runs to 14 residues. The CDR3 reads CASTPSGGANEQFF. The CDR3 DNA is TGTGCCAGCACCCCTAGCGGGGGGGCGAATGAGCAGTTCTTC.

This clone has only one observation. This rearrangement joins TRBV28 to TRBJ2-5; 7 nucleotides match TRBD2. The junction had 5 bases not matched to a gene; V was cut back by 6 bases and J by 1 base. Germline V gives CDR1 MDHEN, CDR2 SYDVKM. The CDR3 has 14 residues. The CDR3 DNA is TGTGCCAGCAGGGGGGGGACGGCCCAAGAGACCCAGTACTTC. It translates to CASRGGTAQETQYF. The variable domain in full, with the rest retrieved from reference TRBV28 and TRBJ2-5, is DVKVTQSSRYLVKRTGEKVFLECVQDMDHENMFWYRQDPGLGLRLIYFSYDVKMKEKGDIPEGYSVSREKKERFSLILESASTNQTSMYLCASRGGTAQETQYFGPGTRLLVL.

This rearrangement joins TRBV29-1 to TRBJ2-2; 10 bases fit TRBD2. The CDR3 is 15 amino acids. Germline V CDR1 and CDR2: SQVTM, ANQGSEA. Trimming at V came to 6 bases and at J to 5 bases, leaving 9 bases not matched to a gene. Here the CDR3 DNA reads TGCAGCGTAGAACTAGCGGGAAGGGGGACCGGGGAGCTGTTTTTT. This encodes CSVELAGRGTGELFF.

This chain joins TRBV7-8 and TRBJ2-3, with D possibly TRBD2 on 5 matching bases. CDR1 and CDR2 from the germline V gene are SGHVS and FQNEAQ. The CDR3 sequence is 15 residues long. V lost 1 base and J 1 base, leaving 9 bases between the germline ends. CDR3 residues: CASSLVSRGTDTQYF. CDR3 DNA: TGTGCCAGCAGCTTAGTTTCGCGGGGCACAGATACGCAGTATTTT.

The gene calls are TRBV18 and TRBJ1-1; 7 nucleotides agree with TRBD1. Per the germline V gene, CDR1 is KGHSH and CDR2 is LQKENI. Trimming cost V 0 bases and J 1 base; bases outside gene matches: 8. The CDR3 totals 17 residues. The CDR3 region has the DNA TGTGCCAGCTCACCACCGGGACAGTTAGTGTGGAACACTGAAGCTTTCTTT. As protein: CASSPPGQLVWNTEAFF.

This clone was seen a handful of times. DNA of the CDR3: TGTGCCAGCAGTGACCAGGATCGTTATGGCTACACCTTC. Its protein is CASSDQDRYGYTF. V is TRBV6-5 and J is TRBJ1-2; D call uncertain. Germline V gene data show CDR1 as MNHEY and CDR2 as SVGAGI. The CDR3 length is 13 residues. Trimming removed 5 bases at V and 5 bases at J, with 12 bases between.

This sequence joins TRBV28 and TRBJ2-2; weak D call: TRBD1 (6 bases). Germline CDR1 reads MDHEN; CDR2 reads SYDVKM. The CDR3 is 16 residues long. Trimming pared 3 bases from V and 2 bases from J, leaving 13 bases between. CDR3: CASSFVGATNTGELFF. CDR3 in DNA: TGTGCCAGCAGTTTTGTGGGGGCCACTAACACCGGGGAGCTGTTTTTT.

The V gene is TRBV7-9, the J gene TRBJ1-3; TRBD1 aligns across 9 bases. After removal of 1 base from V and 8 bases from J, the junction contained 3 bases not matched to a gene. Looked up from germline, CDR1 is SEHNR and CDR2 is FQNEAQ (reference sequence). The CDR3 loop spans 14 amino acids. In DNA, the CDR3 is TGTGCCAGCAGCTTAGGGACAGGGGAAGACACCATATATTTT. Translation: CASSLGTGEDTIYF.

The rearrangement links TRBV6-4 to TRBJ1-5; D perhaps matches TRBD1 (6 bases). Germline values: CDR1 MRHNA, CDR2 SNTAGT. Between the trimmed V and J ends, which lost 4 bases and 5 bases, there was a span of 12 bases. CDR3 length: 14 amino acids. CDR3: CASSAKQGDQPQHF. For the CDR3, the DNA is TGTGCCAGCAGTGCCAAACAGGGAGATCAGCCCCAGCATTTT.

This chain uses TRBV28 with TRBJ1-5; TRBD1 matches at 7 bases. The ends lost 1 base at V and 3 bases at J; junction bases unmatched: 3. Germline V gene lookup returns CDR1 MDHEN and CDR2 SYDVKM. This CDR3 is built from 15 residues. The CDR3 DNA is TGTGCCAGCAGTTTATCAGGGGGGAACAATCAGCCCCAGCATTTT. This codes for CASSLSGGNNQPQHF.

This clone was counted between two and nine times. The CDR3 sequence is CSVEGLDRVSTEAFF. The CDR3 DNA is TGCAGCGTTGAAGGCCTCGACAGGGTGAGCACTGAAGCTTTCTTT. This rearrangement joins TRBV29-1 to TRBJ1-1; TRBD1 matches 7 bases. The CDR3 is 15 residues long. V lost 1 base and J lost 4; bases outside the gene matches: 9. Germline-derived CDR1 and CDR2 are SQVTM and ANQGSEA.

This clone was seen a few times. The CDR3 coding sequence is TGTGCCAGCAGCCCGAGGACAGGGGGTAGCCACGAGCAGTACTTC. This encodes CASSPRTGGSHEQYF. V is TRBV11-3 and J is TRBJ2-7; TRBD1 matches at 10 bases. Germline values: CDR1 SGHNT, CDR2 YENEEA. Germline trimming cut 5 bases from V and 5 bases from J; bases unmatched to any gene: 9. The CDR3 consists of 15 residues.

V and J are TRBV5-4 and TRBJ2-3, with a weak D call TRBD1 (6 bases). The V gene's germline CDR1 is SGHNT and CDR2 YYREEE (reference sequence). Trimming shortened V by 2 bases and J by 2 bases, and 9 bases separated the two germline ends. The CDR3 is made up of 14 amino acids. This CDR3 reads CASSFDRYTDTQYF. CDR3 nucleotides: TGTGCCAGCAGCTTCGACAGGTACACAGATACGCAGTATTTT. Together with reference TRBV5-4 and TRBJ2-3, the CDR3 gives the full variable domain: ETGVTQSPTHLIKTRGQQVTLRCSSQSGHNTVSWYQQALGQGPQFIFQYYREEENGRGNFPPRFSGLQFPNYSSELNVNALELDDSALYLCASSFDRYTDTQYFGPGTRLTVL.

This chain uses TRBV18 with TRBJ1-1; possibly TRBD1 for D (5 bases). This CDR3 spans 15 amino acids. Germline lookup yields CDR1 KGHSH and CDR2 LQKENI. The V and J ends lost 5 bases and 1 base respectively, with 14 bases between them. The CDR3 spells CASSIVRDSNTEAFF. The CDR3 DNA reads as TGTGCCAGCTCAATTGTAAGGGACTCGAACACTGAAGCTTTCTTT.

The chain has TRBV7-9 and TRBJ1-4, with TRBD1 matching over 9 bases. CDR1 is SEHNR and CDR2 is FQNEAQ in the germline V gene (reference sequence). CDR3 length: 15 residues. V lost 5 bases, J lost 4 bases, and 5 bases stayed unmatched. CDR3 nucleotide sequence: TGTGCCAGCAGCACCGACAGGGGGGATAATGAAAAACTGTTTTTT. Its protein product is CASSTDRGDNEKLFF.